Given below is one T cell receptor (beta chain) in context. The antigen is not known. The data derive from a study of blood T cells in healthy people across ages. Findings and limits, study-wide: One million T cells yielded diversity estimates that were considered underestimates.

The authors ran a second PCR of roughly 6 to 11 cycles using a sample-barcoded 5' primer and a J-beta primer mix. A template-switch adaptor with 12 random nucleotides tagged each cDNA molecule. TCRdb called the 5' RACE reads again in MiXCR, with one record for every CDR3 protein. The table has about 800,000 distinct CDR3 sequences, nearly 60% seen once; the top ten hold around 20%. The ends were cut back, 6 bases at V and 5 bases at J, with 15 bases in the middle. This CDR3 has 14 amino acids. The V gene's germline CDR1 is KGHDR and CDR2 SFDVKD. The sample was blood. This TCR derives from a man aged 30 to 45 in good health. The chain recombines TRBV24-1 with TRBJ2-5; the D gene could be TRBD1 or TRBD2 (5 bases each). The CDR3 is CATSKGNRDETQYF. The CDR3 coding sequence is TGTGCCACCAGTAAGGGGAATCGGGATGAGACCCAGTACTTC.